This TCR beta chain was sequenced during a study of blood T cell repertoires in COVID-19. About the research overall: From the United States, Italy and Spain came samples of acute and convalescent COVID-19. Nucleic acid was either cDNA or gDNA, and it came from T cells, B-cell-depleted T cells, or PBMCs.

V lost 4 bases and J lost 7, with 16 bases in between. Germline assignment: CDR1 SNHLY and CDR2 FYNNEI. CDR3 size: 14 residues. Original processing notes: Reference gene primer amplification yielded estimated nucleated cell counts. Measured with immunoSEQ multiplex PCR; TCRdb has only the in-frame clones, and not every one. The DNA was the basis for D and trimming; V, J and clone size are from that table. The sample lists tens of thousands of clones; approximately 83% were seen once. The source is a woman aged 55-75 years with acute or convalescent COVID-19. The specimen was peripheral blood. V usage is TRBV2 and J usage is TRBJ1-1, with a weak D call TRBD1 (5 bases). CDR3 nucleotide sequence: TGTGCCAGCAGTGCCCAGGGCGTAATGGTTGAAGCTTTCTTT. The encoded protein is CASSAQGVMVEAFF.